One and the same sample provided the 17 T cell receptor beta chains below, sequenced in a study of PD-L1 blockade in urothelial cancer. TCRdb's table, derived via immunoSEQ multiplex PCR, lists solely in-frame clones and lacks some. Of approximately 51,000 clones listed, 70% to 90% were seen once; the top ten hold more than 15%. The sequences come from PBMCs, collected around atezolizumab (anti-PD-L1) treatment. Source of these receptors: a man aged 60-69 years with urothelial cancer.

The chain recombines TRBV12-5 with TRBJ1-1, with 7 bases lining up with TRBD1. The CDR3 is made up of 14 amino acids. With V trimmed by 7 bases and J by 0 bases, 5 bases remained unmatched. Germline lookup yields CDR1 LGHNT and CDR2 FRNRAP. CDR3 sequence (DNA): TGTGCTAGTGCCCCGACAGGGATGAACACTGAAGCTTTCTTT. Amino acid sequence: CASAPTGMNTEAFF.

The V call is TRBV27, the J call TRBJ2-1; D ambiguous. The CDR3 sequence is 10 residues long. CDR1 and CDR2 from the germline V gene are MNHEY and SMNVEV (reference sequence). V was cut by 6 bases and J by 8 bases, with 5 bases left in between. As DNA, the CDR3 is TGTGCCAGCAGGCCGGATGAGCAGTTCTTC. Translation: CASRPDEQFF.

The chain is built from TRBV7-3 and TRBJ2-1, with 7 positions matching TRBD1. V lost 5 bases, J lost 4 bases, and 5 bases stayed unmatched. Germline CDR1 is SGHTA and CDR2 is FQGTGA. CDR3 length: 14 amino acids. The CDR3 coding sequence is TGTGCCAGCAGCGTCACAGGGGTGTACAATGAGCAGTTCTTC. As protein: CASSVTGVYNEQFF.

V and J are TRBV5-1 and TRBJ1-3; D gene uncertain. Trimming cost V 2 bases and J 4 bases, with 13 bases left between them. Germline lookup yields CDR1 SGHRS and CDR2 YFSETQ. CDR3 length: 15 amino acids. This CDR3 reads CASSFGLGRGNTIYF. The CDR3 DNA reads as TGCGCCAGCAGCTTCGGCCTTGGGCGAGGAAACACCATATATTTT.

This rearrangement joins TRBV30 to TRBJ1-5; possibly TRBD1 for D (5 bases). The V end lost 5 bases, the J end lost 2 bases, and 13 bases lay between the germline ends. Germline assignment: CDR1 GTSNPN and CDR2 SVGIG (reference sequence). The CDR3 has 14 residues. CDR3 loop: CAWGPRVRNQPQHF. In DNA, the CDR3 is TGTGCCTGGGGACCCAGGGTGCGCAATCAGCCCCAGCATTTT.

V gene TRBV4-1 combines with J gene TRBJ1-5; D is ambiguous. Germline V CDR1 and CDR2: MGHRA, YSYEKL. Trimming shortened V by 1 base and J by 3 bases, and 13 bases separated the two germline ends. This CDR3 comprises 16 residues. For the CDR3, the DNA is TGCGCCAGCAGCCAAGCGACGGCGCGGATCAATCAGCCCCAGCATTTT. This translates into CASSQATARINQPQHF.

CDR3 sequence reads: CARRQAYNSPLHF. The CDR3 DNA sequence: TGTGCCAGAAGACAGGCCTATAATTCACCCCTCCACTTT. The genes are TRBV2 and TRBJ1-6; perhaps TRBD1 as D (6 bases). The CDR3 length is 13 residues. Deletions cut 9 bases from V and 2 bases from J, with 8 bases between. Per the germline V gene, CDR1 is SNHLY and CDR2 is FYNNEI. The variable domain in full, completed from reference TRBV2 and TRBJ1-6, reads EPEVTQTPSHQVTQMGQEVILRCVPISNHLYFYWYRQILGQKVEFLVSFYNNEISEKSEIFDDQFSVERPDGSNFTLKIRSTKLEDSAMYFCARRQAYNSPLHFGNGTRLTVT.

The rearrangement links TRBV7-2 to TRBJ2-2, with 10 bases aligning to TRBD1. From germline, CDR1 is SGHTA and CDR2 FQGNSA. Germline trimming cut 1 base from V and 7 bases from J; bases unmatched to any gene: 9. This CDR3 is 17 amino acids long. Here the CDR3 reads CASSLVRQGASFGELFF. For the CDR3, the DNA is TGTGCCAGCAGCTTAGTAAGACAGGGGGCGTCGTTCGGGGAGCTGTTTTTT.

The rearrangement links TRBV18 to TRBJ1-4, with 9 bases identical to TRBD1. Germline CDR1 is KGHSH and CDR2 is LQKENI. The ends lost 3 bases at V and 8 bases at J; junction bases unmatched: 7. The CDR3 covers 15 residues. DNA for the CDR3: TGTGCCAGCTCACCGGGGACAGGGACGTGGGAAAAACTGTTTTTT. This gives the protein CASSPGTGTWEKLFF.

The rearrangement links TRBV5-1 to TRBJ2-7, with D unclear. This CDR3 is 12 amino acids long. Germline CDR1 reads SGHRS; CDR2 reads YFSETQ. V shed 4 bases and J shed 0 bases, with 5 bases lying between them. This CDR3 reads CASSPSSYEQYF. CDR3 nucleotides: TGCGCCAGCAGCCCTAGCTCCTACGAGCAGTACTTC.

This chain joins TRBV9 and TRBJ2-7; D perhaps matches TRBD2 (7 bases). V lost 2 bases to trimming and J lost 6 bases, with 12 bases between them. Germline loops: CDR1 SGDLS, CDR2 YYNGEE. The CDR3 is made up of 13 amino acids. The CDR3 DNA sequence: TGTGCCAGCAGCGTGGGGGGGGGCACCGAGCAGTACTTC. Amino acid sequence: CASSVGGGTEQYF.

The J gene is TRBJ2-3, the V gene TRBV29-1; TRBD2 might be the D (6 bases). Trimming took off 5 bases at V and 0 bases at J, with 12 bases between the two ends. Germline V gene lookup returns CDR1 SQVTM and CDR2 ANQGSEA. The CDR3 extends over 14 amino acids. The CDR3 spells CSVRGGLSTDTQYF. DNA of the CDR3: TGCAGCGTTCGCGGTGGACTAAGCACAGATACGCAGTATTTT.

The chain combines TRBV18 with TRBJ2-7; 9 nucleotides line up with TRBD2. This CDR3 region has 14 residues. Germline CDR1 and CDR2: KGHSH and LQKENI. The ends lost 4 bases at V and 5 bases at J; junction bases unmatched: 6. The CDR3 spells CASSQREANHEQYF. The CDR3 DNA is TGTGCCAGCTCACAGCGGGAGGCCAACCACGAGCAGTACTTC.

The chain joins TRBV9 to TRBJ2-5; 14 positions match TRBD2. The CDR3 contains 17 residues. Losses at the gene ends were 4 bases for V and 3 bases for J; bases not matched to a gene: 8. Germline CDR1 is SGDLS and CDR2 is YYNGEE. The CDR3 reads CASSRGGLAGAKETQYF. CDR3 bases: TGTGCCAGCAGCAGGGGGGGACTAGCGGGGGCGAAAGAGACCCAGTACTTC. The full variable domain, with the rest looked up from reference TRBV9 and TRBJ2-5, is DSGVTQTPKHLITATGQRVTLRCSPRSGDLSVYWYQQSLDQGLQFLIQYYNGEERAKGNILERFSAQQFPDLHSELNLSSLELGDSALYFCASSRGGLAGAKETQYFGPGTRLLVL.

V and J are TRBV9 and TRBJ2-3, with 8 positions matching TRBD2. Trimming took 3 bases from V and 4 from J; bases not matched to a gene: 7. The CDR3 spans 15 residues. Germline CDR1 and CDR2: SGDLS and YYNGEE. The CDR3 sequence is CASSASGGASDTQYF. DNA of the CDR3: TGTGCCAGCAGCGCTTCGGGGGGGGCATCAGATACGCAGTATTTT. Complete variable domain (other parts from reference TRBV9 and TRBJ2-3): DSGVTQTPKHLITATGQRVTLRCSPRSGDLSVYWYQQSLDQGLQFLIQYYNGEERAKGNILERFSAQQFPDLHSELNLSSLELGDSALYFCASSASGGASDTQYFGPGTRLTVL.

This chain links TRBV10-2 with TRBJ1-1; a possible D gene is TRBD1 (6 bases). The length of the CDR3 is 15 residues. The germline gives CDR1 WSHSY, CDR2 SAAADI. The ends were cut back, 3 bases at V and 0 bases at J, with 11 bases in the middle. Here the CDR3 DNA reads TGCGCCAGCAGTGAAAGGGGGGGGATGAACACTGAAGCTTTCTTT. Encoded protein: CASSERGGMNTEAFF.

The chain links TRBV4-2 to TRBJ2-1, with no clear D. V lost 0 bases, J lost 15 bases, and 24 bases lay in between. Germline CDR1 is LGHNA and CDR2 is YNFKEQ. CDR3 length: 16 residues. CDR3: CASSQELGSASFPPFF. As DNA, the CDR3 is TGTGCCAGCAGCCAAGAATTGGGCTCGGCGAGTTTCCCCCCGTTCTTC.